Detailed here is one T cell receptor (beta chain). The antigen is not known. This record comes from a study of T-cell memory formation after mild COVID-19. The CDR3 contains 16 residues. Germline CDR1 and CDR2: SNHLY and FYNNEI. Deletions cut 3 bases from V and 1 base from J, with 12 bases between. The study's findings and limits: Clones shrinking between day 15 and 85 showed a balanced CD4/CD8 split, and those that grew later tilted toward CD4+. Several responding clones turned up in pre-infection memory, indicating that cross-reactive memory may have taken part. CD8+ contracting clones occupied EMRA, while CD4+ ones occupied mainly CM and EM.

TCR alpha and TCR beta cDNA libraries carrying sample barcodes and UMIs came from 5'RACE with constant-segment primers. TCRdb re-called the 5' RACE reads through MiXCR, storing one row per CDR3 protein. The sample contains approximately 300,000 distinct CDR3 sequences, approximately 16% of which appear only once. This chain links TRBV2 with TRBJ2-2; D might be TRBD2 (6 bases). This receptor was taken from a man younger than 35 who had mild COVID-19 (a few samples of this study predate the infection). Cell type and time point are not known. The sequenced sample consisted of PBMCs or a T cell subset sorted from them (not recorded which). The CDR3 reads CASSDEGLQNTGELFF. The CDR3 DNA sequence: TGTGCCAGCAGTGATGAGGGACTGCAGAACACCGGGGAGCTGTTTTTT.